This T cell receptor beta chain was captured by sequencing in a study of blood T cell repertoires in COVID-19. Background on the study: Spain, Italy and the United States supplied samples that represented acute and convalescent COVID-19. T cells, B-cell-depleted T cells, or PBMCs supplied cDNA or gDNA.

CDR1 KGHSH and CDR2 LQKENI come from the germline V gene. The V and J ends lost 3 bases and 3 bases, in that order; junction bases with no gene match: 9. The CDR3 loop spans 18 amino acids. Profiling relied on immunoSEQ multiplex PCR, and the TCRdb table lists in-frame clones only, not all of them. This table has 90,000 to 100,000 clones, more than 65% appearing once. The chain combines TRBV18 with TRBJ2-6; 9 nucleotides align to TRBD1. This TCR was recovered from a woman older than 75 with acute or convalescent COVID-19. Material for sequencing was peripheral blood. The CDR3 region is CASSPVGQGTVGANVLTF. CDR3 sequence (DNA): TGTGCCAGCTCACCGGTAGGACAGGGGACAGTTGGGGCCAACGTCCTGACTTTC.